These 16 T cell receptor beta chains share one sample of origin, sequenced in a study of graft-versus-host responses after intestinal transplantation. These TCRs are of unknown antigen specificity. Clones were read by immunoSEQ multiplex PCR, and TCRdb kept only the in-frame ones, dropping some. This sample has about 78,000 clones, with around 87% found just once. The specimen was unstimulated CD8+ T cells sorted from spleen or lymph node cells, collected before transplant. These receptors were obtained from a human donor who was the organ donor for an intestinal transplant.

This sequence joins TRBV30 and TRBJ2-1; D is perhaps TRBD1 or TRBD2 (6 bases each). Germline V gene lookup returns CDR1 GTSNPN and CDR2 SVGIG (reference sequence). The CDR3 consists of 14 residues. Trimming removed 3 bases from V and 9 bases from J, with 18 bases in between. This CDR3 is CAWSGGVGVGEQFF. The DNA for the CDR3 is TGTGCCTGGAGCGGGGGCGTTGGGGTAGGTGAGCAGTTCTTC.

This rearrangement joins TRBV7-6 to TRBJ2-5; D gene unclear. This CDR3 has 11 residues. With 5 bases removed from V and 2 bases from J, the gap between germline ends came to 3 bases. The germline gives CDR1 SGHVS, CDR2 FNYEAQ. DNA of the CDR3: TGTGCCAGCAGCCTGCAAGAGACCCAGTACTTC. Translated, it gives CASSLQETQYF.

The chain joins TRBV19 to TRBJ2-1, with D tentatively TRBD1 (6 bases). The germline V gene encodes CDR1 LNHDA and CDR2 SQIVND (reference sequence). Trimming stripped 3 bases from V and 8 bases from J, with 17 bases between. The CDR3 has 15 residues. The CDR3 protein is CASSMGRGLGHEQFF. For the CDR3, the DNA is TGTGCCAGTAGTATGGGCAGGGGCCTAGGGCATGAGCAGTTCTTC.

Written as DNA, the CDR3 is TGTGCCAGTAGTATAGAAACACGTTGGACTGAAGCTTTCTTT. It codes for CASSIETRWTEAFF. The chain combines TRBV19 with TRBJ1-1, with D unclear. CDR1 is LNHDA, CDR2 SQIVND, per germline (reference sequence). The CDR3 loop spans 14 amino acids. V lost 0 bases to trimming and J lost 5 bases, with 10 bases between them.

This chain links TRBV27 with TRBJ1-4, with D tentatively TRBD1 (6 bases). V shed 7 bases and J shed 6 bases, with 18 bases lying between them. The CDR3 contains 15 residues. Germline V CDR1 and CDR2: MNHEY, SMNVEV (reference sequence). Written as DNA, the CDR3 is TGTGCCAGCAAGGATGGTTGGGGGGCGGATGAAAAACTGTTTTTT. It yields the protein CASKDGWGADEKLFF.

Points on this clone: Other DNA sequences in the sample encode the same CDR3. The chain uses TRBV5-1 and TRBJ1-1, with 7 positions matching TRBD1. Germline CDR1 reads SGHRS; CDR2 reads YFSETQ. This CDR3 has 15 residues. With V trimmed by 1 base and J by 2 bases, 5 bases remained unmatched. As DNA, the CDR3 is TGCGCCAGCAGCTTGAACAGGGGACTTAACACTGAAGCTTTCTTT. This codes for CASSLNRGLNTEAFF.

V gene TRBV6-6 combines with J gene TRBJ2-1, with TRBD1 identical over 12 bases. Germline V lookup: CDR1 MNHNY, CDR2 SVGAGI (reference sequence). The CDR3 is made up of 15 amino acids. The junction had 10 bases not matched to a gene; V was cut back by 6 bases and J by 10 bases. The CDR3 sequence is CASRPGTGGSDEQFF. The CDR3, as DNA: TGTGCCAGCAGACCCGGGACAGGGGGCTCAGACGAGCAGTTCTTC.

As to this clone: At the DNA level, this CDR3 is encoded by other sequences in the same sample as well. The chain combines TRBV4-1 with TRBJ2-7, with D perhaps TRBD2 (6 bases). The germline V gene encodes CDR1 MGHRA and CDR2 YSYEKL. The CDR3 has 13 residues. The ends were cut back, 4 bases at V and 3 bases at J, with 10 bases in the middle. The CDR3 bases are TGCGCCAGCAGCCCCGGGAGAGACTACGAGCAGTACTTC. Amino acid sequence: CASSPGRDYEQYF.

The chain is built from TRBV10-1 and TRBJ2-3; no firm D call. Looked up from germline, CDR1 is WNHNN and CDR2 is SYGVQD (reference sequence). This CDR3 is built from 12 residues. V lost 8 bases and J 6 bases, leaving 12 bases between the germline ends. CDR3 sequence reads: CASPHPHDTQYF. The CDR3 nucleotides are TGCGCCAGCCCACACCCTCACGATACGCAGTATTTT.

The chain employs TRBV29-1 and TRBJ2-3; 10 bases match TRBD1. Looked up from germline, CDR1 is SQVTM and CDR2 is ANQGSEA. CDR3 length: 17 residues. Trimming at V came to 0 bases and at J to 0 bases, leaving 6 bases not matched to a gene. CDR3 in amino acids: CSVEDRTGGSSTDTQYF. CDR3 DNA sequence: TGCAGCGTTGAAGACAGGACAGGGGGTTCTAGCACAGATACGCAGTATTTT.

The rearrangement links TRBV10-1 to TRBJ2-7; 8 nucleotides match TRBD1. There are 13 residues in the CDR3. The germline V gene encodes CDR1 WNHNN and CDR2 SYGVQD (reference sequence). V lost 4 bases, J lost 3 bases, and 2 bases stayed unmatched. CDR3 in DNA: TGCGCCAGCAGTGCCGGGACAGGCTACGAGCAGTACTTC. This encodes CASSAGTGYEQYF.

The rearrangement links TRBV28 to TRBJ1-2; possibly TRBD1 for D (5 bases). Germline CDR1 MDHEN, CDR2 SYDVKM. V shed 5 bases and J shed 6 bases, with 28 bases lying between them. The CDR3 has 18 amino acids. The CDR3: CASSGGFRIRWGWDGYTF. CDR3 nucleotide sequence: TGTGCCAGCAGTGGGGGATTTCGTATCCGTTGGGGATGGGATGGCTACACCTTC.

The V gene is TRBV19, the J gene TRBJ2-2, with a tentative D call TRBD1 (5 bases). V was clipped by 5 bases and J by 4 bases, with 11 bases between them. Germline CDR1 is LNHDA and CDR2 is SQIVND (reference sequence). The CDR3 has 14 amino acids. The CDR3 protein is CASSPRQSTGELFF. The CDR3, as DNA: TGTGCCAGTAGTCCCCGACAGTCCACCGGGGAGCTGTTTTTT.

The chain uses TRBV5-1 and TRBJ2-5; no clear D gene. The CDR3 is 11 amino acids. CDR1 SGHRS and CDR2 YFSETQ come from the germline V gene. V was trimmed by 6 bases and J by 1 base, leaving 4 bases between them. The CDR3 DNA sequence: TGCGCCAGCAATGTCCAAGAGACCCAGTACTTC. Protein sequence: CASNVQETQYF. Filled out from reference TRBV5-1 and TRBJ2-5, the complete variable domain reads KAGVTQTPRYLIKTRGQQVTLSCSPISGHRSVSWYQQTPGQGLQFLFEYFSETQRNKGNFPGRFSGRQFSNSRSEMNVSTLELGDSALYLCASNVQETQYFGPGTRLLVL.

This rearrangement joins TRBV5-6 to TRBJ1-1, with D possibly being TRBD1 (5 bases). The ends were cut back, 0 bases at V and 5 bases at J, with 8 bases in the middle. Germline V gene data show CDR1 as SGHDT and CDR2 as YYEEEE. This CDR3 region has 13 residues. This CDR3 is CASSLAGQTEAFF. The CDR3 nucleotides are TGTGCCAGCAGCTTGGCAGGGCAGACTGAAGCTTTCTTT.

The CDR3 is CASNPYTSSYNEQFF. CDR3 nucleotide sequence: TGCGCCAGCAACCCGTACACGAGCTCCTACAATGAGCAGTTCTTC. The chain links TRBV5-1 to TRBJ2-1; D unresolved. CDR3 length: 15 amino acids. Germline V CDR1 and CDR2: SGHRS, YFSETQ. The V end was cut by 6 bases, the J end by 0 bases, with 13 bases between.